One sample yielded the 8 T cell receptor beta chains listed below, sequenced in a study of neurological immune-mediated disorders. One entry per CDR3 protein results from TCRdb running MiXCR on the 5' RACE reads. The sample records 50,000 or so distinct CDR3 sequences, about 9.3% being singletons. The specimen was PBMCs. These TCRs come from a woman between 40 and 50 years old with HTLV-1-associated myelopathy (HAM/TSP).

This clonotype was detected many times. This sequence joins TRBV5-1 and TRBJ1-2; D may be TRBD1 (5 bases). Germline assignment: CDR1 SGHRS and CDR2 YFSETQ. The V end was cut by 0 bases, the J end by 6 bases, with 15 bases between. The CDR3 spans 15 residues. CDR3 in DNA: TGCGCCAGCAGCTTGGTGCCCGGGCAGGGAGATGGCTACACCTTC. This gives the protein CASSLVPGQGDGYTF.

This clonotype has ten or more counts. J is TRBJ2-1 and V is TRBV9; 15 nucleotides agree with TRBD2. The CDR3 loop spans 15 amino acids. V lost 0 bases and J lost 10; bases outside the gene matches: 2. Germline values: CDR1 SGDLS, CDR2 YYNGEE. The CDR3 bases are TGTGCCAGCAGCGTAGTGGGACTAGCGGGGGGAGAGCAGTTCTTC. The encoded protein is CASSVVGLAGGEQFF.

This clonotype was counted at least ten times. This chain links TRBV4-1 with TRBJ2-7, with TRBD2 matching over 11 bases. Germline lookup yields CDR1 MGHRA and CDR2 YSYEKL. The CDR3 loop spans 17 amino acids. With 0 bases clipped from V and 2 bases from J, the junction kept 6 bases outside the gene matches. In DNA form, the CDR3 reads TGCGCCAGCAGCCAAGAAGGGACTAGCGGCTCGACCTACGAGCAGTACTTC. This sequence encodes CASSQEGTSGSTYEQYF.

This clonotype was counted many times. The chain links TRBV6-5 to TRBJ1-5, with D unclear. Between the trimmed V and J ends, which lost 0 bases and 5 bases, there was a span of 8 bases. The germline CDR1 and CDR2 sequences are MNHEY and SVGAGI. This CDR3 contains 14 residues. In DNA, the CDR3 is TGTGCCAGCAGTTACTCAGAAATAGATCAGCCCCAGCATTTT. Amino acid sequence: CASSYSEIDQPQHF.

This clonotype was seen many times. J is TRBJ2-6 and V is TRBV20-1; TRBD2 might be the D (5 bases). CDR1 is DFQATT and CDR2 is SNEGSKA in the germline V gene (reference sequence). CDR3 length equals 14 residues. V was trimmed by 1 base and J by 1 base, leaving 5 bases between them. The CDR3 region is CSARGTSGANVLTF. CDR3 DNA sequence: TGCAGTGCTAGAGGGACTTCTGGGGCCAACGTCCTGACTTTC.

This clonotype has at least ten counts. The V gene is TRBV5-6, the J gene TRBJ2-4; weak D call: TRBD1 (7 bases). Germline assignment: CDR1 SGHDT and CDR2 YYEEEE. Trimming stripped 4 bases from V and 2 bases from J, with 16 bases between. The CDR3 spans 16 residues. DNA of the CDR3: TGTGCCAGCAGCCAGGGGGGCGGGGAACCCAAAAACATTCAGTACTTC. It translates to CASSQGGGEPKNIQYF.

This clonotype was seen repeatedly, ten times or more. The chain recombines TRBV10-3 with TRBJ2-3; 11 nucleotides agree with TRBD2. This CDR3 region has 15 residues. J gave up 6 bases and V 6 bases, and 8 bases lay outside the gene matches. The germline V gene encodes CDR1 ENHRY and CDR2 SYGVKD. CDR3 in amino acids: CAIRSLASGGDTQYF. The CDR3 nucleotides read TGTGCCATCAGGTCCTTGGCTAGCGGGGGGGATACGCAGTATTTT.

This clonotype was observed many times. This chain uses TRBV6-6 with TRBJ2-7; D is undetermined. V was pared by 0 bases and J by 6 bases, with 9 bases between. The CDR3 runs 13 residues. Germline-derived CDR1 and CDR2 are MNHNY and SVGAGI (reference sequence). The DNA of the CDR3 is TGTGCCAGCAGTTACTCTGCTAGGCGCGAGCAGTACTTC. Residues: CASSYSARREQYF.